This TCR beta chain came from a study of CD8+CD57+ T cells in acquired aplastic anemia. As to this clonotype: Antigen: not known.

This CDR3 region has 14 residues. V shed 5 bases and J shed 5 bases, with 16 bases lying between them. Germline-derived CDR1 and CDR2 are SEHNR and FQNEAQ (reference sequence). An expansion of CD8+CD57+ cells by flow cytometry had been shown in patients chosen for sequencing. When blood sampling took place, the patients had received no therapy. Whole-study findings and limits: Twenty-nine was the count of CD8+ CDR3 sequences that patients shared with controls.

It was genomic DNA that served as the template for profiling TCR beta VDJ and CDR3. TCRdb used MiXCR to reprocess the reads, holding one entry per CDR3 protein. Of roughly 80,000 distinct CDR3 sequences in the sample, about 70% were seen once. This rearrangement joins TRBV7-9 to TRBJ2-7; perhaps TRBD1 as D (5 bases). What was sequenced was sorted CD4+, CD8+, or CD8+CD57+ T cells (not recorded which) from PBMCs. The receptor was derived from a human donor with aplastic anemia. The CDR3 DNA sequence: TGTGCCAGCAGCCAATCAGGGAAACTGGACGAGCAGTACTTC. This sequence encodes CASSQSGKLDEQYF.